This paragraph reports one TCR beta chain. This sample stems from a study of blood T cell repertoires in COVID-19. The protocol was immunoSEQ multiplex PCR, while the TCRdb copy is restricted to in-frame clones and leaves out a portion. The sample has around 83,000 clones; 85% to 90% are singletons. This CDR3 has 15 residues. J gave up 7 bases and V 6 bases, and 9 bases lay outside the gene matches. The V gene's germline CDR1 is MNHEY and CDR2 SVGEGT. This receptor was identified in an elderly man with active or convalescent COVID-19. Sequenced sample: peripheral blood. This rearrangement joins TRBV6-2 or TRBV6-3 to TRBJ1-4, with 9 bases aligning to TRBD1. The CDR3 DNA follows: TGTGCCAGCAGCCACTCCGGGACAGGGCGTGAAAAACTGTTTTTT. It codes for CASSHSGTGREKLFF.